This T cell receptor beta chain is drawn from a study of shared clonotypes between healthy human individuals. Deletions cut 3 bases from V and 6 bases from J, with 11 bases between. Germline V CDR1 and CDR2: ENHRY, SYGVKD. The CDR3 has 13 amino acids. CD4+ cells yielded CD45RA+ naive and CD45RA-negative memory subsets. Repertoires were generated with immunoSEQ multiplex PCR, while TCRdb's copy carries only in-frame clones and drops some. The sample lists fewer than 850,000 clones; 55% to 75% were seen once. The TCR was taken from a woman aged 30 to 39 in good health. The gene calls are TRBV10-3 and TRBJ1-2; D not certain. The material sequenced was memory CD4+ T cells sorted from blood. Subset given: CD45RA-negative fraction. DNA of the CDR3: TGTGCCATCAGTGAAGTAGGACGGGATGGCTACACCTTC. The encoded protein is CAISEVGRDGYTF.